These T cell receptor beta chains were read from a single sample in a study of technical replicates of blood from a few donors. Using immunoSEQ multiplex PCR, the repertoire was profiled, and TCRdb retains in-frame clones only, with some absent. This table has about 61,000 clones, more than 95% appearing once. The sample taken for sequencing was T cells isolated from PBMCs. These receptors were collected from a human donor in good health. Both conserved end residues are part of each CDR3. Each record gives: CDR3 length, D gene, J gene, V gene, clone size, CDR3 DNA, CDR3 protein. D genes are given only for firm matches. A row's size may be missing; if present it is once, few, many or a size class.

>14|NA|TRBJ2-7|TRBV11-3|NA
TGTGCCAGCAGCACCCGGGAAAGCTCCTACGAGCAGTACTTC
CASSTRESSYEQYF
>11|NA|TRBJ2-7|TRBV30|NA
TGTGCCTGGAGTGTCCACTACGAGCAGTACTTC
CAWSVHYEQYF
>20|TRBD2|TRBJ2-1|TRBV28|NA
TGTGCCAGCAGTTTATCGGTGGGACTAGCGGGGGGAAGTTCCTACAATGAGCAGTTCTTC
CASSLSVGLAGGSSYNEQFF
>14|TRBD1|TRBJ1-4|TRBV2|NA
TGTGCCAGCATCCGACAGGGAACGCATGAAAAACTGTTTTTT
CASIRQGTHEKLFF
>13|TRBD1|TRBJ2-7|TRBV5-6|NA
TGTGCCAGCAGCCGGGACAGGGGGGAAGAGCAGTACTTC
CASSRDRGEEQYF
>15|TRBD1|TRBJ1-2|TRBV18|NA
TGTGCCAGCTCACCACTCAAGGGGGCAAACTATGGCTACACCTTC
CASSPLKGANYGYTF
>18|NA|TRBJ1-6|TRBV15|NA
TGTGCCACCAGCAGATCGAGACAGACGAGCTCCTATAATTCACCCCTCCACTTT
CATSRSRQTSSYNSPLHF
>12|NA|TRBJ1-5|TRBV6-5|NA
TGTGCCAGCAGCACAGGGAATCAGCCCCAGCATTTT
CASSTGNQPQHF
>15|NA|TRBJ2-7|TRBV9|NA
TGTGCCAGCAGCGTAGGGGCAGGCCCCCTCTACGAGCAGTACTTC
CASSVGAGPLYEQYF
>12|NA|TRBJ2-7|TRBV10-2|NA
TGCGCCAGCGCTACTTTATTCCGGGAGCAGTACTTC
CASATLFREQYF
>15|NA|TRBJ1-5|TRBV9|NA
TGTGCCAGCAGCGTAGGGGGCAGGGGTTCGGAGCCCCAGCATTTT
CASSVGGRGSEPQHF
>12|NA|TRBJ2-5|TRBV5-1|NA
TGCGCCAGCAGCCTTGCACAGGAGACCCAGTACTTC
CASSLAQETQYF
>15|TRBD1|TRBJ1-5|TRBV6-4|NA
TGTGCCAGCAGCCCGGGACAGTATAGCAATCAGCCCCAGCATTTT
CASSPGQYSNQPQHF
>19|NA|TRBJ2-5|TRBV6-1|NA
TGTGCCAGCAGTGAAGCGGAGTTTCCGCAGACGTCGATAAAGGAGACCCAGTACTTC
CASSEAEFPQTSIKETQYF
>19|TRBD2|TRBJ2-7|TRBV27|NA
TGTGCCAGCAGTCGGGGACCGGGACTAGCGGGAGGGAGGTCCTACGAGCAGTACTTC
CASSRGPGLAGGRSYEQYF
>15|NA|TRBJ2-3|TRBV28|NA
TGTGCCAGCAGTCCCCGAAGTGGAGGGACAGATACGCAGTATTTT
CASSPRSGGTDTQYF
>14|NA|TRBJ1-4|TRBV7-9|NA
TGTGCCAGCAAGGGGTGGGCAACTAATGAAAAACTGTTTTTT
CASKGWATNEKLFF
>15|TRBD2|TRBJ2-7|TRBV6-1|NA
TGTGCCAGCAGTGAGAATAGCGGGGGGCCCTACGAGCAGTACTTC
CASSENSGGPYEQYF
>14|TRBD1|TRBJ2-1|TRBV2|NA
TGTGCCAGCAAAGGCGGGACAGGGTTCAATGAGCAGTTCTTC
CASKGGTGFNEQFF
>13|NA|TRBJ1-1|TRBV7-3|NA
TGTGCCAGCAGCTTAACCTCGAACACTGAAGCTTTCTTT
CASSLTSNTEAFF
>19|TRBD2|TRBJ2-7|TRBV6-1|NA
TGTGCCAGCAGTGAAGCTCGAGGGTTTAGCGGGAGGGTTTCGCGCGAGCAGTACTTC
CASSEARGFSGRVSREQYF
>16|TRBD2|TRBJ2-1|TRBV29-1|NA
TGCAGCGTTGGGTGGATGGTGGGACTAGCCGACAATGAGCAGTTCTTC
CSVGWMVGLADNEQFF
>17|TRBD2|TRBJ2-3|TRBV7-3|NA
TGTGCCAGCAGCTTAACTCGGACTAGCGGGGGCACAGATACGCAGTATTTT
CASSLTRTSGGTDTQYF
>13|TRBD2|TRBJ2-1|TRBV12-5|NA
TGTGCTAGTAGTGCAGCGGGAGTGAACGAGCAGTTCTTC
CASSAAGVNEQFF
>16|NA|TRBJ1-1|TRBV6-5|NA
TGTGCCAGCAGTTACTCTGGGGGGGCGATAGTCACTGAAGCTTTCTTT
CASSYSGGAIVTEAFF
>14|TRBD2|TRBJ2-7|TRBV7-8|NA
TGTGCCAGCAGCTACCTAGCGGGGGGTTACGAGCAGTACTTC
CASSYLAGGYEQYF
>16|TRBD2|TRBJ2-5|TRBV6-6|once
TGTGCCAGCAGTTACGGACTAGCGGGAGGGGGAGAGACCCAGTACTTC
CASSYGLAGGGETQYF
>14|NA|TRBJ2-3|TRBV11-3|NA
TGTGCCAGCAGCTTAGGGACTAGCACAGATACGCAGTATTTT
CASSLGTSTDTQYF
>18|TRBD2|TRBJ2-3|TRBV28|NA
TGTGCCAGCAGTTTATGGACTAGCGGGATGTCTTTGGAAGATACGCAGTATTTT
CASSLWTSGMSLEDTQYF
>14|TRBD1|TRBJ2-2|TRBV19|NA
TGTGCCAGTAGTCCCGGGACAGCGACCGGGGAGCTGTTTTTT
CASSPGTATGELFF
>15|TRBD2|TRBJ2-3|TRBV27|NA
TGTGCCAGCACTGGTAGCGGGGGGGCCTTAGATACGCAGTATTTT
CASTGSGGALDTQYF
>13|TRBD1|TRBJ1-6|TRBV7-8|NA
TGTGCCAGCCACGGGACAGCGAATTCACCCCTCCACTTT
CASHGTANSPLHF
>15|NA|TRBJ2-7|TRBV28|NA
TGTGCCAGCAGTTTCGCGCGGGACAGCTCCTACGAGCAGTACTTC
CASSFARDSSYEQYF
>17|NA|TRBJ2-3|TRBV18|NA
TGTGCCAGCTGTCCTTGGCCCCGCGGGGCCCACACAGATACGCAGTATTTT
CASCPWPRGAHTDTQYF
>14|TRBD2|TRBJ2-1|TRBV27|NA
TGTGCCAGCAGTTTCGGGCGGGAGTACAATGAGCAGTTCTTC
CASSFGREYNEQFF
>15|TRBD1|TRBJ1-1|TRBV5-5|once
TGTGCCAGCAGCGGAACGACAGGGGTGGACACTGAAGCTTTCTTT
CASSGTTGVDTEAFF
>17|TRBD2|TRBJ2-5|TRBV5-8|NA
TGTGCCAGCAGCTTGGCCTTGAGCGGGGGGGCCCCAGAGACCCAGTACTTC
CASSLALSGGAPETQYF
>18|TRBD1|TRBJ1-2|TRBV27|NA
TGTGCCAGCAGCCCAACCGGGACAGGGAATTTAAGGAACTATGGCTACACCTTC
CASSPTGTGNLRNYGYTF
>14|NA|TRBJ2-7|TRBV6-5|NA
TGTGCCAGCAGCCTGGACACAAGCTCCTACGAGCAGTACTTC
CASSLDTSSYEQYF
>13|TRBD1|TRBJ2-7|TRBV11-1|NA
TGTGCCAGCGGCGGGACAGGGAACTACGAGCAGTACTTC
CASGGTGNYEQYF
>14|NA|TRBJ1-5|TRBV28|NA
TGTGCCAGCAGCTCCGAGGTAAGCAATCAGCCCCAGCATTTT
CASSSEVSNQPQHF
>13|NA|TRBJ2-2|TRBV6-4|NA
TGTGCCAGCAGCGAGGCAGCGACCGGGGAGCTGTTTTTT
CASSEAATGELFF
>15|NA|TRBJ2-1|TRBV5-1|NA
TGCGCCAGCAGCCCCCTTGAGGGGGGGTCAGGGGAGCAGTTCTTC
CASSPLEGGSGEQFF
>17|NA|TRBJ1-6|TRBV2|once
TGTGCCAGCAGGGGATTAGGGGTCAGCTCCTATAATTCACCCCTCCACTTT
CASRGLGVSSYNSPLHF
>16|TRBD1|TRBJ1-1|TRBV7-9|NA
TGTGCCAGCAGCCCATTGGACAGGGGAATGAACACTGAAGCTTTCTTT
CASSPLDRGMNTEAFF
>15|TRBD2|TRBJ2-1|TRBV7-6|once
TGTGCCAGCAGCCCCCTGGGACTAGTCTACAATGAGCAGTTCTTC
CASSPLGLVYNEQFF